These T cell receptor beta chains were read from a single sample in a study of OX40 agonist ivuxolimab in advanced cancers. Assay used: immunoSEQ multiplex PCR; TCRdb lists only in-frame clones, some missing. The sample lists about 69,000 clones; almost 90% were seen once. The source was CD4+ or CD8+ T cells sorted from blood, collected in a trial of the OX40 agonist ivuxolimab. These receptors all stem from an adult with an advanced solid tumor such as melanoma, head and neck, liver or kidney cancer. Each CDR3 is given with its conserved first and last residue. Fields, in order: clone size, V gene, CDR3 protein. The size field is filled for only some rows; it gives once, few, many or a size class.

clone size: -; V gene: TRBV5-1; CDR3 protein: CASSAGTSGGYEQYF
clone size: -; V gene: TRBV7-3; CDR3 protein: CASSLTRDRGNTGELFF
clone size: -; V gene: TRBV27; CDR3 protein: CASSSYRAGELFF
clone size: -; V gene: TRBV7-3; CDR3 protein: CASSFASPGVGELFF
clone size: -; V gene: TRBV25-1; CDR3 protein: CASRTPGYNEQFF
clone size: -; V gene: TRBV7-2; CDR3 protein: CASSLGTSGFNEQFF
clone size: -; V gene: TRBV6-9; CDR3 protein: CASSYWGGTNEKLFF
clone size: -; V gene: TRBV18; CDR3 protein: CASSPPSGRGNEQFF
clone size: -; V gene: TRBV11-3; CDR3 protein: CASGGWGDYNEQFF
clone size: -; V gene: TRBV27; CDR3 protein: CASSSHAGVRNEQYF
clone size: -; V gene: TRBV6-5; CDR3 protein: CASRTSGYNEQFF
clone size: -; V gene: TRBV27; CDR3 protein: CASSSAYEQYF
clone size: -; V gene: TRBV18; CDR3 protein: CASSPQGSGANVLTF
clone size: -; V gene: TRBV11-3; CDR3 protein: CASSLDGLNEQFF
clone size: -; V gene: TRBV7-2; CDR3 protein: CASSKPGQGYEQYF
clone size: -; V gene: TRBV7-6; CDR3 protein: CASSLGPTGADTQYF
clone size: -; V gene: TRBV7-9; CDR3 protein: CASSQGQSRSYEQYF
clone size: -; V gene: TRBV19; CDR3 protein: CASSSDRTYEQYF
clone size: once; V gene: TRBV11-2; CDR3 protein: CASSNREKTGANVLTF
clone size: -; V gene: TRBV6-5; CDR3 protein: CASTTGTGAFEQYF
clone size: -; V gene: TRBV5-1; CDR3 protein: CASSLVGGQGEAFF
clone size: -; V gene: TRBV28; CDR3 protein: CASGTSGTVDTQYF
clone size: -; V gene: TRBV9; CDR3 protein: CASSVGQGSYGYTF
clone size: -; V gene: TRBV6-1; CDR3 protein: CASSENHGGGRYEQYF
clone size: -; V gene: TRBV5-1; CDR3 protein: CASSLMVGLGANVLTF
clone size: once; V gene: TRBV2; CDR3 protein: CASSTDSARYEQYF
clone size: -; V gene: TRBV10-3; CDR3 protein: CAISEREGQGAIGELFF
clone size: -; V gene: TRBV5-1; CDR3 protein: CASSRNLGRANTEAFF
clone size: -; V gene: TRBV7-2; CDR3 protein: CASSLGGLVTDTQYF
clone size: -; V gene: TRBV7-2; CDR3 protein: CASSLTVGEQYF
clone size: -; V gene: TRBV9; CDR3 protein: CASTQTSGDAYNEQFF
clone size: -; V gene: TRBV11-2; CDR3 protein: CASSLASGSTSTDTQYF
clone size: -; V gene: TRBV5-8; CDR3 protein: CASRSFGNQPQHF
clone size: -; V gene: TRBV7-9; CDR3 protein: CASSRGEETQYF
clone size: -; V gene: TRBV11-2; CDR3 protein: CASSLDGKGTEQYF
clone size: -; V gene: TRBV11-3; CDR3 protein: CASSLGGSYNEQFF
clone size: -; V gene: TRBV5-4; CDR3 protein: CASSIAAGELFF
clone size: -; V gene: TRBV2; CDR3 protein: CASSDRDSGTIYNEQFF
clone size: -; V gene: TRBV10-3; CDR3 protein: CAISRGEIGEKLFF
clone size: -; V gene: TRBV5-4; CDR3 protein: CASSSVRTDTQYF
clone size: -; V gene: TRBV7-7; CDR3 protein: CASSPSSGASTDTQYF
clone size: -; V gene: TRBV5-6; CDR3 protein: CASSFLTSGTDTQYF
clone size: -; V gene: TRBV6-5; CDR3 protein: CASSYSGSSNQPQHF
clone size: once; V gene: TRBV27; CDR3 protein: CASSSGWDTQYF
clone size: once; V gene: TRBV12-2; CDR3 protein: CASRPDRGNYEQYF
clone size: -; V gene: TRBV6-6; CDR3 protein: CASSHTGVGNTIYF
clone size: -; V gene: TRBV29-1; CDR3 protein: CSVGNRADTGELFF
clone size: -; V gene: TRBV2; CDR3 protein: CASSGLFGTDTQYF
clone size: -; V gene: TRBV28; CDR3 protein: CASSPGDRTGYGYTF
clone size: -; V gene: TRBV4-3; CDR3 protein: CASSQGGRNPDTQYF
clone size: -; V gene: TRBV7-9; CDR3 protein: CASSSRTGRDEQFF
clone size: -; V gene: TRBV15; CDR3 protein: CATSRDETGVETQYF
clone size: -; V gene: TRBV19; CDR3 protein: CASNTGSGANVLTF